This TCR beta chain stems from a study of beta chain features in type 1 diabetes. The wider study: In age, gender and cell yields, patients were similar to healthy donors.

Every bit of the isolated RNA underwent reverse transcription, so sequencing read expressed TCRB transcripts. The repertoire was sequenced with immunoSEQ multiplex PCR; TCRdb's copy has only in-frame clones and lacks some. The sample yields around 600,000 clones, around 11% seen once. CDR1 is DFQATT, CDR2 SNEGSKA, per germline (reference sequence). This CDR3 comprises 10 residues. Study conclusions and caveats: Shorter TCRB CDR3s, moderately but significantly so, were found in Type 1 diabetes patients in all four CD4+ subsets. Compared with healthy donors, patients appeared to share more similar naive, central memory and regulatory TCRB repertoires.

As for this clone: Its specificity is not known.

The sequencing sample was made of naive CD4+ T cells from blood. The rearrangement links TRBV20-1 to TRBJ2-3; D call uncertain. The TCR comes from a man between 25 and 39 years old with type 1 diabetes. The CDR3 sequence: CTLFTDTQYF. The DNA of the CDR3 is TGCACCCTTTTCACAGATACGCAGTATTTT.